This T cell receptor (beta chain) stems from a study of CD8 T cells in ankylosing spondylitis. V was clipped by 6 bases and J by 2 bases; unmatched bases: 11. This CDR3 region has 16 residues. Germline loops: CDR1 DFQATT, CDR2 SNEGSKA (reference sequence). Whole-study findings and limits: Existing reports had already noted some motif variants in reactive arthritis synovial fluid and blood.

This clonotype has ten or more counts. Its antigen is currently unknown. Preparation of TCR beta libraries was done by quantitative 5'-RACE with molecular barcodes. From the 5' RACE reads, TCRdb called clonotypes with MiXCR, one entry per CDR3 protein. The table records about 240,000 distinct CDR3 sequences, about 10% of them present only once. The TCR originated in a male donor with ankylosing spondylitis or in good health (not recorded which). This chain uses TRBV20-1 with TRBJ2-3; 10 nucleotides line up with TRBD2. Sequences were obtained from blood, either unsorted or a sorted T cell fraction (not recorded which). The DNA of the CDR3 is TGCAGTGCCCCTAACCGACTAGCGGGTGACACAGATACGCAGTATTTT. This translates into CSAPNRLAGDTDTQYF.